This T cell receptor beta chain was sequenced in a study of tumor and adjacent non-tumor tissue in lung cancer. Across the whole study: The patients, roughly 9 men and 5 women, were roughly 31 to 85 with stage I to III disease. Study-wide results and caveats: In normal lung, the top 100 clones were significantly more dominant than in tumor. TCR diversity was significantly greater in tumor than normal lung tissue.

Of note for this clonotype: The target antigen is unknown. A much larger clone sits a single nucleotide away, making a read error possible.

V lost 5 bases and J lost 3; bases outside the gene matches: 8. The CDR3 length is 14 residues. CDR1 DFQATT and CDR2 SNEGSKA come from the germline V gene (reference sequence). No cell sorting was done before RNA was extracted from the tissue. Chemotherapy-naive patients with new lung cancer underwent thoracic surgery in China, August–November 2014. Three rounds of nested PCR, following a modified ARM-PCR protocol, produced the TCRbeta library. Using its own MiXCR run on the multiplex PCR reads, TCRdb lists one record per CDR3 protein. The sample records approximately 120,000 distinct CDR3 sequences, roughly 64% being singletons.

What was sequenced was lung tumor tissue. This rearrangement joins TRBV20-1 to TRBJ2-3; 7 bases fit TRBD2. This clonotype was sampled from a man aged 30-40 years with non-small cell lung cancer. This chain's CDR3 is CSAETGGTTDTQYF. As DNA, the CDR3 is TGCAGTGCTGAGACGGGGGGAACGACAGATACGCAGTATTTT.